What follows describes a single T cell receptor (beta chain). Which antigen it targets is not known. Base qualities are not provided; no much larger clone lies one nucleotide away. RNA was extracted with the RNeasy kit and roughly 0.5 to 1 ug was reverse transcribed using random hexamers. The immunoSEQ multiplex PCR assay, which covers 54 Vbeta and 13 Jbeta segments, was used to amplify TCR beta CDR3 regions. To correct PCR amplification bias, a synthetic template baseline was used for both primer optimization and computational correction. In the authors' own workflow: Only productive sequences were kept, with reads annotated to V, D and J genes according to IMGT and analyzed in immunoSEQ Analyzer. To calculate clonality, Shannon entropy was normalized by log2 of the number of productive unique sequences and then subtracted from one. For each patient and control, public and private clones were evaluated among the 100 most prevalent clones. Clones were defined as Susac-specific when absent from the healthy and MS cohorts, from approximately 970 published viral clones and from other ImmuneACCESS disease sequences. The raw public reads went through TCRdb reprocessing: fastp at Q25, MiXCR clone calling, in-frame beta chains kept. CDR3 protein duplicates are merged, each entry listing the most common genes and DNA. TCRdb, not the authors, supplied the V and J calls. The sample data list about 300,000 distinct CDR3 sequences, and 75% to 90% of these were observed just once. Clones ranked in the top ten supply roughly 0.2% of the sample.

Sequences SGHAT (CDR1) and FQNNGV (CDR2) are obtained from the germline V gene. Inclusive of the bounding cysteine and phenylalanine, the CDR3 is 20 residues long. Here the CDR3 DNA is all that survives: 60 bases in frame from base 1. Unmatched junction bases come to 8, with V trimmed by 2 bases and J by 0 bases. This sample was included in a study of CD8 T cells in Susac syndrome (dated by TCRdb to the late 2010s). About the full investigation: Whether CD8+ T cell activation and differentiation in Susac syndrome was antigen driven was tested using repertoire sequencing. Clonality of the CD8+ T cell repertoire was compared between about a dozen healthy donors, approximately 14 Susac syndrome patients and some 15 multiple sclerosis patients. Overall study results and their limits: The TCR sequencing and HLA analysis was acknowledged to have included a relatively small number of individuals.

Peripheral blood CD8+ and CD4+ T cells from healthy donors, Susac syndrome patients and multiple sclerosis patients were profiled by high-throughput TCR beta sequencing. Multiple sclerosis controls were treatment-naive patients with stable or active relapsing-remitting disease fulfilling revised McDonald criteria. Bulk CD8+ and CD4+ T cells were purified by magnetic negative isolation, whereas CD8+ TEMRA cells were enriched by FACS. Blood was collected in EDTA tubes and processed within 24 hours, with PBMCs isolated through density gradient centrifugation. PBMCs destined for TCR sequencing were cryopreserved in liquid nitrogen and later thawed in a 37 °C water bath. Purity of sorted or isolated CD4+, CD8+ and CD8+ TEMRA cells was at least 90%.

The chain is encoded by TRBV11-2 joined to TRBJ2-1; 15 bases in the middle match TRBD2. This receptor was obtained from a human donor with multiple sclerosis. Sequenced input: CD8+ T cells from PBMCs. Read as DNA, the sequence is TGTGCCAGCAGCTTAACCGGACTAGCGGGAGGGATGAGCTCCTACAATGAGCAGTTCTTC. Its translation reads: CASSLTGLAGGMSSYNEQFF.